This entry lists 18 T cell receptor beta chains sequenced from one sample in a study of shared clonotypes between healthy human individuals. Repertoires were generated with immunoSEQ multiplex PCR, while TCRdb's copy carries only in-frame clones and drops some. The top ten hold around 0.37% of the sample, which has 2 million to 3 million clones, over 85% seen once. Sequenced: naive CD4+ T cells from PBMCs. As for subset: CD45RA+ positively selected. The receptors were gathered from a man younger than 35 in good health. Some clones in this sample may be carry-over from other donors' samples.

As DNA, the CDR3 is TGTGCCAGCCAGACTTCTCGAGGGGGAAAGGAGCAGTACTTC. Translation gives CASQTSRGGKEQYF. V is TRBV6-1 and J is TRBJ2-7, with D possibly being TRBD1 (6 bases). Trimming cost V 8 bases and J 7 bases, with 21 bases left between them. This CDR3 region has 14 residues. Germline CDR1 is MNHNS and CDR2 is SASEGT.

About this clone itself: Distinct nucleotide sequences in the sample also encode this CDR3. The chain has TRBV29-1 and TRBJ1-1; D unclear. CDR3 length: 13 residues. V lost 1 base and J lost 3, with 9 bases in between. Germline values: CDR1 SQVTM, CDR2 ANQGSEA. CDR3 nucleotide sequence: TGCAGCGTTGAAGTCCAAGTTGACACTGAAGCTTTCTTT. It encodes CSVEVQVDTEAFF.

The chain links TRBV5-1 to TRBJ1-1; no firm D call. V was clipped by 3 bases and J by 4 bases, with 16 bases between them. The CDR3 spans 15 residues. Germline values: CDR1 SGHRS, CDR2 YFSETQ. CDR3 sequence: CASSSVGVVGTEAFF. In DNA form, the CDR3 reads TGCGCCAGCAGCTCAGTCGGTGTAGTAGGCACTGAAGCTTTCTTT.

The rearrangement links TRBV6-5 to TRBJ2-7; 9 bases fit TRBD1. The CDR3 length is 14 residues. The V and J ends lost 10 bases and 2 bases, in that order; junction bases with no gene match: 9. Germline V CDR1 and CDR2: MNHEY, SVGAGI. The CDR3 protein is CATRRDRVTYEQYF. The CDR3 region has the DNA TGTGCCACCCGCCGGGACAGGGTTACCTACGAGCAGTACTTC.

This clone is a singleton in its sample. This chain uses TRBV27 with TRBJ1-2; D is possibly TRBD1 (5 bases). V gave up 4 bases and J gave up 2 bases, with 14 bases separating them. The CDR3 loop spans 15 amino acids. The V gene's germline CDR1 is MNHEY and CDR2 SMNVEV (reference sequence). The CDR3 DNA is TGTGCCAGCAGTTCCAATTCAGAGGGGAACTATGGCTACACCTTC. Translated: CASSSNSEGNYGYTF.

The J gene is TRBJ1-1, the V gene TRBV10-3; 8 positions match TRBD1. V dropped 5 bases and J dropped 5; count of bases not matched to a gene: 7. CDR1 is ENHRY and CDR2 is SYGVKD in the germline V gene. The CDR3 extends over 14 amino acids. In DNA, the CDR3 is TGTGCCATCAGTCAGGGGGCTATAGGAACTGAAGCTTTCTTT. This codes for CAISQGAIGTEAFF.

This chain connects TRBV5-1 to TRBJ2-1; D is unclear. The germline V gene encodes CDR1 SGHRS and CDR2 YFSETQ. The CDR3 sequence is 17 residues long. The V and J ends lost 1 base and 0 bases respectively, with 14 bases between them. DNA for the CDR3: TGCGCCAGCAGCTTGATGTCCACCCCATTCTCCTACAATGAGCAGTTCTTC. This translates into CASSLMSTPFSYNEQFF.

This chain connects TRBV27 to TRBJ2-3; TRBD2 matches at 8 bases. The germline gives CDR1 MNHEY, CDR2 SMNVEV (reference sequence). V shed 2 bases and J 3 bases; nucleotides not matched to a gene: 7. The CDR3 sequence is 16 residues long. CDR3: CASSLALAGLTDTQYF. CDR3 sequence (DNA): TGTGCCAGCAGTTTAGCTCTAGCGGGCCTTACAGATACGCAGTATTTT.

The chain joins TRBV30 to TRBJ2-5; TRBD1 agrees at 7 bases. V dropped 3 bases and J dropped 4; count of bases not matched to a gene: 5. The germline V gene has CDR1 GTSNPN and CDR2 SVGIG (reference sequence). The CDR3 is made up of 13 amino acids. CDR3 DNA: TGTGCCTGGAGAAGCGAGGGGGCAGAGACCCAGTACTTC. It specifies CAWRSEGAETQYF. Using reference TRBV30 and TRBJ2-5 for the parts outside the CDR3, the full variable domain is SQTIHQWPATLVQPVGSPLSLECTVEGTSNPNLYWYRQAAGRGLQLLFYSVGIGQISSEVPQNLSASRPQDRQFILSSKKLLLSDSGFYLCAWRSEGAETQYFGPGTRLLVL.

This clone was picked up one time. This chain connects TRBV7-2 to TRBJ1-1; possibly TRBD1 for D (6 bases). The germline V gene encodes CDR1 SGHTA and CDR2 FQGNSA. The V end was cut by 2 bases, the J end by 1 base, with 11 bases between. CDR3 length equals 15 residues. CDR3 loop: CASSLYQGPNTEAFF. CDR3 nucleotide sequence: TGTGCCAGCAGCTTATATCAGGGGCCGAACACTGAAGCTTTCTTT. Drawing the rest from reference TRBV7-2 and TRBJ1-1, the complete variable domain is GAGVSQSPSNKVTEKGKDVELRCDPISGHTALYWYRQSLGQGLEFLIYFQGNSAPDKSGLPSDRFSAERTGGSVSTLTIQRTQQEDSAVYLCASSLYQGPNTEAFFGQGTRLTVV.

The chain recombines TRBV2 with TRBJ2-1; 8 nucleotides align to TRBD2. The ends lost 7 bases at V and 5 bases at J; junction bases unmatched: 13. The CDR3 runs to 16 residues. The germline gives CDR1 SNHLY, CDR2 FYNNEI. Here the CDR3 reads CASNSGGAHRNNEQFF. The CDR3 coding sequence is TGTGCCAGCAACTCGGGGGGGGCGCATCGGAACAATGAGCAGTTCTTC.

V and J are TRBV19 and TRBJ1-5; D unresolved. Trimming took 7 bases from V and 2 from J, leaving 15 bases between them. Germline CDR1 and CDR2: LNHDA and SQIVND (reference sequence). The CDR3 runs 15 residues. CDR3 DNA sequence: TGTGCCAGTACTGGCTTTAACCTAGGCAATCAGCCCCAGCATTTT. It yields the protein CASTGFNLGNQPQHF.

The chain carries TRBV7-8 and TRBJ1-5; D gene uncertain. Germline assignment: CDR1 SGHVS and CDR2 FQNEAQ. V was trimmed by 1 base and J by 10 bases, leaving 11 bases between them. CDR3 length equals 13 residues. CDR3 amino acids: CASSLGGELPQHF. The CDR3 region has the DNA TGTGCCAGCAGCTTAGGGGGTGAGTTACCCCAGCATTTT.

V is TRBV10-3 and J is TRBJ2-2; 8 positions agree with TRBD2. CDR1 ENHRY and CDR2 SYGVKD come from the germline V gene. The junction had 2 bases not matched to a gene; V was cut back by 2 bases and J by 0 bases. The CDR3 covers 16 residues. CDR3 DNA: TGTGCCATCAGTGAGGGGCGGGAGGCGAACACCGGGGAGCTGTTTTTT. It encodes CAISEGREANTGELFF.

The chain employs TRBV28 and TRBJ1-2, with 7 bases aligning to TRBD1. V lost 5 bases, J lost 1 base, and 4 bases stayed unmatched. This CDR3 comprises 14 residues. Per germline, CDR1 MDHEN and CDR2 SYDVKM. The CDR3 nucleotides read TGTGCCAGCAGTGTGACAGGGCATAACTATGGCTACACCTTC. Encoded protein: CASSVTGHNYGYTF.

CDR3 protein: CASSLARSAGNTIYF. In nucleotides, the CDR3 is TGTGCCAGCAGCTTGGCCAGATCGGCTGGAAACACCATATATTTT. The V call is TRBV5-6, the J call TRBJ1-3; D unclear. This CDR3 has 15 residues. Germline-derived CDR1 and CDR2 are SGHDT and YYEEEE. V gave up 0 bases and J gave up 2 bases, with 9 bases separating them.

This sequence joins TRBV28 and TRBJ2-3, with 7 bases fitting TRBD2. J lost 5 bases, V lost 2 bases, and 10 bases had no gene match. There are 16 residues in the CDR3. In germline, CDR1 is MDHEN, CDR2 SYDVKM. The CDR3 loop is CASSLLGEGPGDTQYF. The DNA for the CDR3 is TGTGCCAGCAGTTTACTTGGGGAGGGCCCGGGAGATACGCAGTATTTT.

Only one count was recorded for this clone. This chain links TRBV25-1 with TRBJ2-1; weak D call: TRBD2 (6 bases). V gave up 1 base and J gave up 3 bases, with 10 bases separating them. Germline CDR1 MGHDK, CDR2 SYGVNS. CDR3 size: 15 residues. CDR3 residues: CASSESGTRYNEQFF. Here the CDR3 DNA reads TGTGCCAGCAGTGAATCAGGGACTCGCTACAATGAGCAGTTCTTC. Variable domain in full (rest from reference TRBV25-1 and TRBJ2-1): EADIYQTPRYLVIGTGKKITLECSQTMGHDKMYWYQQDPGMELHLIHYSYGVNSTEKGDLSSESTVSRIRTEHFPLTLESARPSHTSQYLCASSESGTRYNEQFFGPGTRLTVL.